This T cell receptor beta chain stems from a study of blood T cell repertoires in COVID-19. Study overall: Acute-phase and convalescent COVID-19 samples originated in the United States, Italy and Spain. Sample material is recorded as cDNA or gDNA derived from T cells, B-cell-depleted T cells, or PBMCs.

CDR1 is LGHNA and CDR2 is YSLEER in the germline V gene. CDR3 size: 15 residues. Germline trimming cut 3 bases from V and 3 bases from J; bases unmatched to any gene: 6. Authors' analysis steps: Cell counts per sample came from amplifying reference gene primers. Assay: immunoSEQ multiplex PCR; the TCRdb copy retains only in-frame clones and omits some. That table gives V, J and clone size, and the DNA gave D and trimming. The table includes roughly 150,000 clones, 80% detected once. The chain recombines TRBV4-3 with TRBJ2-3; 7 bases align to TRBD2. The source material was peripheral blood. The receptor was isolated from a man in his sixties with acute or convalescent COVID-19. CDR3 sequence reads: CASSHAGARTDTQYF. The CDR3 DNA is TGCGCCAGCAGCCATGCGGGAGCGAGGACAGATACGCAGTATTTT.